The 6 T cell receptor beta chains below come from one sample, sequenced in a study of cytomegalovirus exposure and HLA in healthy donors. Both 60 Vbeta primers and 13 Jbeta primers went into the PCR. Generated by immunoSEQ multiplex PCR, the TCRdb table keeps only in-frame clones and is missing some. The repertoire holds roughly 140,000 clones, around three quarters seen once, with about 6.7% in the top ten. The specimen was PBMCs. Receptors originate from a woman between 40 and 55 years old in good health and CMV-seropositive.

Notes on this clone: At one end the junction does not follow the germline gene, possibly because of a read error. The V gene is TRBV7-7, the J gene TRBJ2-5, with TRBD1 identical over 9 bases. The CDR3 totals 15 residues. CDR1 SSHAT and CDR2 FNYEAQ come from the germline V gene (reference sequence). CDR3 amino acids: CTSSIQGAGGETQYF. The CDR3 region has the DNA TGTACCAGCAGCATACAGGGGGCAGGAGGAGAGACCCAGTACTTC.

CDR3 sequence reads: CASSLSRVAGANVLTF. The CDR3 region has the DNA TGTGCCAGCAGCTTGAGCAGGGTCGCTGGGGCCAACGTCCTGACTTTC. The chain uses TRBV9 and TRBJ2-6, with TRBD1 as a possible D gene (5 bases). This CDR3 spans 16 amino acids. V lost 4 bases, J lost 2 bases, and 13 bases lay in between. Germline V lookup: CDR1 SGDLS, CDR2 YYNGEE.

CDR3 DNA: TGCGCCAGCAGCCAGGACAGGGGGGCAGGCGAAAAACTGTTTTTT. It codes for CASSQDRGAGEKLFF. The chain has TRBV5-1 and TRBJ1-4; 10 nucleotides agree with TRBD1. Germline CDR1 SGHRS, CDR2 YFSETQ. The CDR3 is made up of 15 amino acids. V was clipped by 4 bases and J by 8 bases; unmatched bases: 8.

V usage is TRBV28 and J usage is TRBJ1-5; TRBD1 is a possible D gene (6 bases). The CDR3 length is 15 residues. The germline gives CDR1 MDHEN, CDR2 SYDVKM. V lost 5 bases, J lost 9 bases, and 20 bases lay in between. The CDR3 bases are TGTGCCAGCAGTGAACCGACAGGTCCCTCACGGCCCCAGCATTTT. It translates to CASSEPTGPSRPQHF.

The chain couples TRBV5-1 to TRBJ2-1; D gene ambiguous. Germline lookup yields CDR1 SGHRS and CDR2 YFSETQ. The CDR3 runs to 15 residues. The V and J ends lost 2 bases and 0 bases respectively, with 9 bases between them. As DNA, the CDR3 is TGCGCCAGCAGCTTCTCAAGAGGCTCCTACAATGAGCAGTTCTTC. This codes for CASSFSRGSYNEQFF.

The chain is built from TRBV10-3 and TRBJ2-7; D may be TRBD2 (5 bases). Looked up from germline, CDR1 is ENHRY and CDR2 is SYGVKD. The CDR3 has 13 residues. V lost 5 bases and J lost 3, with 11 bases in between. The CDR3 nucleotides read TGTGCCATCAGTATATTAGAGGGCTACGAGCAGTACTTC. This gives the protein CAISILEGYEQYF.